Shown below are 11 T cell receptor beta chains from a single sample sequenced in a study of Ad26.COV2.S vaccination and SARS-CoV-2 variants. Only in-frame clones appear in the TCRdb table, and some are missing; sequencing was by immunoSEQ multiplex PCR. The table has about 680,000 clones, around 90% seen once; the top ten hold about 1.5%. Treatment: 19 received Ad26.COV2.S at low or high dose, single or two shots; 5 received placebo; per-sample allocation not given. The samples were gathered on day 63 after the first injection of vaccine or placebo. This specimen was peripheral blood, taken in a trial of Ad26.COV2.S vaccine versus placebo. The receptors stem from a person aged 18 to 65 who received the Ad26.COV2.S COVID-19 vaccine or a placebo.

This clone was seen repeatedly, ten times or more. CDR3 loop: CSAAVAGVQYF. The CDR3 DNA reads TGCAGTGCTGCCGTAGCGGGTGTGCAGTACTTC. V usage is TRBV20-1 and J usage is TRBJ2-7, with TRBD2 matching over 7 bases. In germline, CDR1 is DFQATT, CDR2 SNEGSKA (reference sequence). The CDR3 sequence is 11 residues long. The junction had 7 bases not matched to a gene; V was cut back by 5 bases and J by 9 bases.

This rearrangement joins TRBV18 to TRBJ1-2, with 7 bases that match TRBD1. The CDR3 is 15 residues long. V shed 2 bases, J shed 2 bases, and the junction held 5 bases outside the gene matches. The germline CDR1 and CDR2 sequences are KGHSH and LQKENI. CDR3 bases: TGTGCCAGCTCACCATTAGCCAGGGGGAACTATGGCTACACCTTC. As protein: CASSPLARGNYGYTF. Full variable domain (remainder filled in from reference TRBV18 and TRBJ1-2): NAGVMQNPRHLVRRRGQEARLRCSPMKGHSHVYWYRQLPEEGLKFMVYLQKENIIDESGMPKERFSAEFPKEGPSILRIQQVVRGDSAAYFCASSPLARGNYGYTFGSGTRLTVV.

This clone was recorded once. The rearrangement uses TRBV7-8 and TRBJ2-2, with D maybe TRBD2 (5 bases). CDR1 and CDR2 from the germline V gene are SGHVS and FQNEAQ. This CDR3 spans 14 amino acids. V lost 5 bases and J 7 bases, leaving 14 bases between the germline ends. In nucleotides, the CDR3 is TGTGCCAGCAGCACACGAGGGCGGAGCGGGGAGCTGTTTTTT. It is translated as CASSTRGRSGELFF.

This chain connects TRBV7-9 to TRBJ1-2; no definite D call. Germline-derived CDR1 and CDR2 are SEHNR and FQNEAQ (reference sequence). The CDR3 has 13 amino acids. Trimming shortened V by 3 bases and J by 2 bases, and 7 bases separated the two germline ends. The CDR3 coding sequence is TGTGCCAGCAGCTTCACAGAGAACTATGGCTACACCTTC. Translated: CASSFTENYGYTF.

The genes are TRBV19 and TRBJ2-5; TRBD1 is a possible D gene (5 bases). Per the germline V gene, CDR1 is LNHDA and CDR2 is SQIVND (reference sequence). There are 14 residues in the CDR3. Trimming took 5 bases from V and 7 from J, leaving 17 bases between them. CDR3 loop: CASSPAGFIGTQYF. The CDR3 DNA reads TGTGCCAGTAGTCCCGCAGGGTTCATTGGGACCCAGTACTTC.

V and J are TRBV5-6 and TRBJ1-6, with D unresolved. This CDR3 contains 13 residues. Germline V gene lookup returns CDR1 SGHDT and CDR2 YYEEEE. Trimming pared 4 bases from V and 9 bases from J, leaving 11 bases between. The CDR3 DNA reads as TGTGCCAGCAGCCACATTATCTCTTCACCCCTCCACTTT. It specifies CASSHIISSPLHF.

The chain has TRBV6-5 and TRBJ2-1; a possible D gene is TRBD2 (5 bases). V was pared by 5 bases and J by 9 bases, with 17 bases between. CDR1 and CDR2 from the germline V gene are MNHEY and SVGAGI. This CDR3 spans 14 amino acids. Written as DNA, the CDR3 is TGTGCCAGCAGTACGACACGGGGTCTCAGTGAGCAGTTCTTC. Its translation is CASSTTRGLSEQFF.

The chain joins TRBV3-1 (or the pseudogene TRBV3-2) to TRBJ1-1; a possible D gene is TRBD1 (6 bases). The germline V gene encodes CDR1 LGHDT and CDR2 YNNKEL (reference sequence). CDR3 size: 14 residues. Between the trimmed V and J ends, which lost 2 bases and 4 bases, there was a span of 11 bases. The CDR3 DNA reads TGTGCCAGCAGCCAAAGGGGGGAGGGCACTGAAGCTTTCTTT. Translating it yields CASSQRGEGTEAFF.

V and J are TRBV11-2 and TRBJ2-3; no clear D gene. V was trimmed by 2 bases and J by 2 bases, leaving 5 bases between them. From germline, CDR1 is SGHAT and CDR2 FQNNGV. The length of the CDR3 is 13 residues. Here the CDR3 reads CASSLMTTDTQYF. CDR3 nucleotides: TGTGCCAGCAGCTTAATGACCACAGATACGCAGTATTTT.

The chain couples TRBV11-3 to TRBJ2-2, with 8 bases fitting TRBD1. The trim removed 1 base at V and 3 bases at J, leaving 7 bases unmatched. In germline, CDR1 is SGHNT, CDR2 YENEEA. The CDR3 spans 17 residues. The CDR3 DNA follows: TGTGCCAGCAGCTTAGGACGGACAGGGACCGACACCGGGGAGCTGTTTTTT. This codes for CASSLGRTGTDTGELFF.

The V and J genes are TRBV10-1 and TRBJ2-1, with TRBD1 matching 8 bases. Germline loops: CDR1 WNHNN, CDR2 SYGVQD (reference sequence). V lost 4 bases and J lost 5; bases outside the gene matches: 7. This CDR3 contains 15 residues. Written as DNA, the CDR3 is TGCGCCAGCAGTGGGTCGGGACAGGACGACAATGAGCAGTTCTTC. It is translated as CASSGSGQDDNEQFF.